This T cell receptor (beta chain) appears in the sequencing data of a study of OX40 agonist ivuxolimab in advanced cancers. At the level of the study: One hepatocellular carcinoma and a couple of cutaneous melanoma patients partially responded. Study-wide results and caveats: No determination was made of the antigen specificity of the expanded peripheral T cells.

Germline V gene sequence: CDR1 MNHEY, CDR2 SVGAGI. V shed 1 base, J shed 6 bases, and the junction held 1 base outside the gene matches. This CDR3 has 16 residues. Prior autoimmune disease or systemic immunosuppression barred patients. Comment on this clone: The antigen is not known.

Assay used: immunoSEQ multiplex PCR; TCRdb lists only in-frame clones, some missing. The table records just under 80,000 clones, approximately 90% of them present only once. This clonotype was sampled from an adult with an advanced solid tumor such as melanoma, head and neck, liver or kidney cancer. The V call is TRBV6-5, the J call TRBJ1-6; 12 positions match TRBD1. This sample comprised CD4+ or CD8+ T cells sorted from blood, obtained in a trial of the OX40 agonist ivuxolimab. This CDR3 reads CASSYLGQGANSPLHF. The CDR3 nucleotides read TGTGCCAGCAGTTACTTGGGACAGGGGGCTAATTCACCCCTCCACTTT.